Each of the 22 T cell receptor beta chains below was sequenced from the same sample in a study of spatial heterogeneity in lung cancer. Time point noted: blood at routine non-recurrence follow-up after resection. TCRdb ran MiXCR on the 5' RACE reads and lists one entry per CDR3 protein. The data contain around 98,000 distinct CDR3 sequences, just under 20% of them seen just once; the ten biggest clones take up 20% to 25%. The specimen was PBMCs, collected at follow-up. The receptors stem from a male donor with early-stage non-small cell lung cancer.

The chain couples TRBV25-1 to TRBJ2-5; 8 bases match TRBD2. V gave up 2 bases and J gave up 4 bases; unmatched junction bases: 6. This CDR3 has 15 residues. The germline V gene has CDR1 MGHDK and CDR2 SYGVNS. The CDR3 nucleotides are TGTGCCAGCAGTGAAGGCGGGGGGCGCATAGAGACCCAGTACTTC. Its protein product is CASSEGGGRIETQYF.

In this sample, this clonotype turned up a few times. V usage is TRBV20-1 and J usage is TRBJ2-3; TRBD1 matches 7 bases. Germline V lookup: CDR1 DFQATT, CDR2 SNEGSKA (reference sequence). The CDR3 length is 15 residues. V lost 6 bases, J lost 0 bases, and 9 bases stayed unmatched. Here the CDR3 reads CSAPEGRGSTDTQYF. CDR3 nucleotides: TGCAGTGCCCCGGAAGGCAGGGGGAGCACAGATACGCAGTATTTT.

This clonotype appeared a few times. V gene TRBV11-3 combines with J gene TRBJ2-1; D ambiguous. The CDR3 spans 15 residues. CDR1 SGHNT and CDR2 YENEEA come from the germline V gene. The ends were cut back, 5 bases at V and 3 bases at J, with 14 bases in the middle. CDR3 sequence (DNA): TGTGCCAGCAGCACCCAAAGGGCTAACTACAATGAGCAGTTCTTC. This translates into CASSTQRANYNEQFF.

The V call is TRBV20-1, the J call TRBJ2-3; no reliable D call. V was shortened by 0 bases and J by 2 bases, with 24 bases between the two germline ends. The CDR3 consists of 19 residues. Germline CDR1 and CDR2: DFQATT and SNEGSKA (reference sequence). CDR3 in amino acids: CSARDDRSGKHSYTDTQYF. CDR3 bases: TGCAGTGCTAGAGATGACCGGTCAGGCAAACATAGTTACACAGATACGCAGTATTTT.

The V gene is TRBV6-2 or TRBV6-3, the J gene TRBJ2-1; TRBD1 might be the D (6 bases). The CDR3 contains 14 residues. Germline V CDR1 and CDR2: MNHEY, SVGEGT. V lost 0 bases and J 6 bases, leaving 9 bases between the germline ends. The CDR3 DNA sequence: TGTGCCAGCAGTTACTCTTTACAGGGCAATGAGCAGTTCTTC. Translated, it gives CASSYSLQGNEQFF.

The gene calls are TRBV5-4 and TRBJ2-3; D is unresolved. Germline V gene data show CDR1 as SGHNT and CDR2 as YYREEE (reference sequence). The CDR3 has 16 amino acids. The V end was cut by 6 bases, the J end by 4 bases, with 21 bases between. CDR3: CASTLTDGALADTQYF. The DNA for the CDR3 is TGTGCCAGCACCCTGACGGACGGTGCCTTGGCAGATACGCAGTATTTT.

This clonotype has a handful of counts. The V gene is TRBV20-1, the J gene TRBJ1-1; 8 nucleotides line up with TRBD1. The CDR3 loop spans 15 amino acids. The germline gives CDR1 DFQATT, CDR2 SNEGSKA (reference sequence). V lost 5 bases, J lost 2 bases, and 10 bases stayed unmatched. In nucleotides, the CDR3 is TGCAGTGCTCAGACAGGGGAAATTGGAAACACTGAAGCTTTCTTT. This gives the protein CSAQTGEIGNTEAFF.

The rearrangement joins TRBV29-1 to TRBJ1-1, with D maybe TRBD1 (6 bases). Trimming cost V 4 bases and J 7 bases, with 10 bases left between them. Per germline, CDR1 SQVTM and CDR2 ANQGSEA. This CDR3 is built from 11 residues. CDR3 sequence reads: CSVAGAGEAFF. CDR3 sequence (DNA): TGCAGCGTTGCGGGGGCGGGTGAAGCTTTCTTT.

Relative to its sample, this clonotype is medium-sized (0.01 to 0.1%). The chain links TRBV20-1 to TRBJ1-1, with unresolved D. From germline, CDR1 is DFQATT and CDR2 SNEGSKA (reference sequence). The length of the CDR3 is 11 residues. Trimming stripped 5 bases from V and 0 bases from J, with 4 bases between. DNA of the CDR3: TGCAGTGCTTATTTGAACACTGAAGCTTTCTTT. This translates into CSAYLNTEAFF.

The chain uses TRBV27 and TRBJ1-2; weak D call: TRBD1 (6 bases). V was clipped by 5 bases and J by 4 bases, with 11 bases between them. Germline loops: CDR1 MNHEY, CDR2 SMNVEV (reference sequence). The CDR3 is made up of 13 amino acids. The CDR3 DNA reads as TGTGCCAGCAGTGCAGGGGCGAGCTATGGCTACACCTTC. Translating gives CASSAGASYGYTF.

A single count supports this clonotype. V and J are TRBV6-2 or TRBV6-3 and TRBJ1-1, with D tentatively TRBD1 (5 bases). The CDR3 sequence is 13 residues long. Germline values: CDR1 MNHEY, CDR2 SVGEGT. V was trimmed by 11 bases and J by 5 bases, leaving 18 bases between them. The DNA for the CDR3 is TGTGCCGCCCGGGGCGGGGGGAAGACTGAAGCTTTCTTT. Its translation: CAARGGGKTEAFF.

This clonotype appeared many times. V usage is TRBV3-1 and J usage is TRBJ2-5, with 10 bases fitting TRBD1. The ends lost 1 base at V and 5 bases at J; junction bases unmatched: 4. CDR1 is LGHDT and CDR2 is YNNKEL in the germline V gene (reference sequence). The CDR3 is 15 residues long. Written as DNA, the CDR3 is TGTGCCAGCAGCCAAGGGGACAGGGGATGGGAGACCCAGTACTTC. Residues: CASSQGDRGWETQYF.

This clonotype was detected only a few times. The V and J genes are TRBV7-8 and TRBJ2-3; 14 bases map to TRBD2. Germline V gene sequence: CDR1 SGHVS, CDR2 FQNEAQ. With V trimmed by 5 bases and J by 4 bases, 5 bases remained unmatched. CDR3 length: 16 residues. The CDR3 coding sequence is TGTGCCAGCAGCCGCGGGACTAGCGGGGGTTCAGATACGCAGTATTTT. Protein product: CASSRGTSGGSDTQYF.

This clonotype was observed a handful of times. The chain has TRBV5-6 and TRBJ1-1; D ambiguous. The CDR3 consists of 13 residues. Germline V gives CDR1 SGHDT, CDR2 YYEEEE. Between the trimmed V and J ends, which lost 1 base and 0 bases, there was a span of 4 bases. CDR3 region: CASSLSMNTEAFF. DNA of the CDR3: TGTGCCAGCAGCTTGTCTATGAACACTGAAGCTTTCTTT.

This clonotype has ten or more counts. V usage is TRBV6-5 and J usage is TRBJ1-5; 10 nucleotides align to TRBD1. Germline CDR1 reads MNHEY; CDR2 reads SVGAGI. V trimming: 8 bases; J trimming: 4 bases; junction bases outside the gene matches: 17. This CDR3 comprises 18 residues. The CDR3 spells CASSPGTGVSGPNQPQHF. CDR3 DNA sequence: TGTGCCAGCTCCCCCGGGACAGGGGTTTCGGGGCCTAATCAGCCCCAGCATTTT.

The chain carries TRBV9 and TRBJ2-3, with D possibly matching TRBD2 (5 bases). The V and J ends lost 0 bases and 3 bases respectively, with 11 bases between them. The germline CDR1 and CDR2 sequences are SGDLS and YYNGEE. The CDR3 spans 15 residues. CDR3 coding DNA: TGTGCCAGCAGCGTAGGTAATCGCGGGACAGATACGCAGTATTTT. Translating gives CASSVGNRGTDTQYF. Together with reference TRBV9 and TRBJ2-3, the CDR3 gives the full variable domain: DSGVTQTPKHLITATGQRVTLRCSPRSGDLSVYWYQQSLDQGLQFLIQYYNGEERAKGNILERFSAQQFPDLHSELNLSSLELGDSALYFCASSVGNRGTDTQYFGPGTRLTVL.

This clonotype has a handful of counts. This CDR3 reads CASSFGPRASEQYF. The CDR3 DNA is TGTGCCAGCAGCTTTGGCCCTCGTGCTTCCGAGCAGTACTTC. The chain is built from TRBV7-6 and TRBJ2-7; the D is unclear. The CDR3 is 14 amino acids. The germline gives CDR1 SGHVS, CDR2 FNYEAQ. Deletions cut 3 bases from V and 6 bases from J, with 15 bases between.

This clonotype was seen at least ten times. The chain links TRBV2 to TRBJ2-2; D is uncertain. The CDR3 runs to 15 residues. Germline CDR1 reads SNHLY; CDR2 reads FYNNEI. Trimming took 3 bases from V and 2 from J, leaving 10 bases between them. The CDR3 bases are TGTGCCAGCAGTGATGAGTGGGCCAACACCGGGGAGCTGTTTTTT. Its protein is CASSDEWANTGELFF.

CDR3 DNA: TGTGCCAGCAGCCTCGAGGACCCCCGAGCCGGAGAGACCCAGTACTTC. This translates into CASSLEDPRAGETQYF. The chain employs TRBV7-2 and TRBJ2-5, with no clear D. The CDR3 sequence is 16 residues long. Trimming took 5 bases from V and 4 from J, leaving 20 bases between them. The germline CDR1 and CDR2 sequences are SGHTA and FQGNSA.

On this clonotype itself: One end of the junction fails to match germline, which may point to a read error. V is TRBV2 and J is TRBJ1-2; TRBD1 might be the D (5 bases). CDR3 length equals 13 residues. The germline V gene encodes CDR1 SNHLY and CDR2 FYNNEI. Written as DNA, the CDR3 is TGTGCCAGCAGTCAAGCGGGGCTCTATGGCTACACCTTC. This translates into CASSQAGLYGYTF.

This clonotype was seen a few times. The chain recombines TRBV7-7 with TRBJ2-3; 15 bases align to TRBD2. V lost 5 bases, J lost 5 bases, and 5 bases stayed unmatched. Germline values: CDR1 SSHAT, CDR2 FNYEAQ (reference sequence). The CDR3 covers 16 residues. DNA for the CDR3: TGTGCCAGCAGCGTTGGACTAGCGGGAGGGGGAGATACGCAGTATTTT. This codes for CASSVGLAGGGDTQYF.

V is TRBV2 and J is TRBJ2-7, with 7 bases aligning to TRBD2. After removal of 2 bases from V and 7 bases from J, the junction contained 5 bases not matched to a gene. This CDR3 spans 13 amino acids. Germline assignment: CDR1 SNHLY and CDR2 FYNNEI. CDR3 bases: TGTGCCAGCAGTGAAACGACTAGCAAAGAGCAGTACTTC. Amino acids: CASSETTSKEQYF. The whole variable domain, filled in from reference TRBV2 and TRBJ2-7, reads EPEVTQTPSHQVTQMGQEVILRCVPISNHLYFYWYRQILGQKVEFLVSFYNNEISEKSEIFDDQFSVERPDGSNFTLKIRSTKLEDSAMYFCASSETTSKEQYFGPGTRLTVT.